The 11 T cell receptor beta chains listed next were all sequenced from one sample in a study of T cells after yellow fever vaccination. Each CDR3 protein gets one entry after TCRdb re-called the 5' RACE reads with MiXCR. The sample has 250,000 to 400,000 distinct CDR3 sequences; 3.5% to 4.5% are singletons. The material was PBMCs, obtained 15 days after the yellow fever booster vaccination. The receptor set was obtained from a man between 18 and 29 years old who received the YFV17D yellow fever vaccine.

This clonotype was observed a handful of times. The chain joins TRBV10-2 to TRBJ2-7, with TRBD1 matching 8 bases. The ends lost 10 bases at V and 4 bases at J; junction bases unmatched: 9. Germline lookup yields CDR1 WSHSY and CDR2 SAAADI. This CDR3 is built from 13 residues. The CDR3 DNA is TGCGCCACCGCCCGGACAGGGCAATACGAGCAGTACTTC. Translated: CATARTGQYEQYF.

Only a few counts were recorded for this clonotype. The rearrangement links TRBV29-1 to TRBJ1-6; no reliable D call. The CDR3 covers 13 residues. Trimming cost V 4 bases and J 12 bases, with 16 bases left between them. Germline CDR1 SQVTM, CDR2 ANQGSEA. The CDR3: CSVGSLKQGPLHF. CDR3 DNA sequence: TGCAGCGTTGGATCCCTGAAACAAGGACCCCTCCACTTT. The full variable domain, its missing parts supplied by reference TRBV29-1 and TRBJ1-6, is SAVISQKPSRDICQRGTSLTIQCQVDSQVTMMFWYRQQPGQSLTLIATANQGSEATYESGFVIDKFPISRPNLTFSTLTVSNMSPEDSSIYLCSVGSLKQGPLHFGNGTRLTVT.

The rearrangement joins TRBV6-5 to TRBJ2-1; D is possibly TRBD2 (6 bases). Trimming removed 2 bases from V and 1 base from J, with 12 bases in between. Per germline, CDR1 MNHEY and CDR2 SVGAGI. The CDR3 is 16 residues long. CDR3 residues: CASSYSGLVSYNEQFF. The CDR3 nucleotides are TGTGCCAGCAGTTACAGCGGGTTGGTATCCTACAATGAGCAGTTCTTC.

This clonotype was seen at least ten times. This chain joins TRBV20-1 and TRBJ1-2; D is unclear. This CDR3 spans 13 amino acids. The germline V and J ends were trimmed by 1 base and 8 bases, with 14 bases remaining between them. Germline loops: CDR1 DFQATT, CDR2 SNEGSKA (reference sequence). CDR3 sequence reads: CSARVGRPMGYTF. CDR3 in DNA: TGCAGTGCTAGAGTAGGCAGGCCTATGGGCTACACCTTC.

V usage is TRBV5-3 and J usage is TRBJ1-5; D is unclear. TRBV5-3 is known as an ORF, though its function is uncertain. The CDR3 is 14 residues long. V was cut by 0 bases and J by 3 bases, with 7 bases left in between. The CDR3 DNA is TGTGCCAGAAGCTTGGTGCAGACCAATCAGCCCCAGCATTTT. It translates to CARSLVQTNQPQHF.

V usage is TRBV29-1 and J usage is TRBJ1-1; unclear D gene. CDR1 and CDR2 from the germline V gene are SQVTM and ANQGSEA. V was shortened by 8 bases and J by 0 bases, with 10 bases between the two germline ends. The CDR3 loop spans 12 amino acids. For the CDR3, the DNA is TGCAGCACCCGGCCCATGAACACTGAAGCTTTCTTT. This sequence encodes CSTRPMNTEAFF.

This clonotype was seen at least ten times. The chain joins TRBV29-1 to TRBJ2-3; TRBD1 matches at 9 bases. After removal of 8 bases from V and 2 bases from J, the junction contained 5 bases not matched to a gene. The CDR3 length is 13 residues. Germline V gene data show CDR1 as SQVTM and CDR2 as ANQGSEA. CDR3 in amino acids: CSPWDRATDTQYF. CDR3 coding DNA: TGCAGCCCCTGGGACAGGGCCACAGATACGCAGTATTTT.

This clonotype occurred many times. The rearrangement uses TRBV10-3 and TRBJ2-7; 8 bases align to TRBD1. The CDR3 sequence is 16 residues long. CDR1 is ENHRY and CDR2 is SYGVKD in the germline V gene. V shed 0 bases and J 4 bases; nucleotides not matched to a gene: 8. Here the CDR3 DNA reads TGTGCCATCAGTGAGTCTAAGACAGGGGCTTCTTACGAGCAGTACTTC. Amino acids: CAISESKTGASYEQYF.

This clonotype was observed at least ten times. The chain recombines TRBV18 with TRBJ2-1; D gene uncertain. CDR3 length: 13 amino acids. CDR1 is KGHSH and CDR2 is LQKENI in the germline V gene. V was trimmed by 0 bases and J by 6 bases, leaving 6 bases between them. The DNA of the CDR3 is TGTGCCAGCTCACCACCTATGATCAATGAGCAGTTCTTC. Translation gives CASSPPMINEQFF. Supplemented by reference TRBV18 and TRBJ2-1, the full variable domain reads NAGVMQNPRHLVRRRGQEARLRCSPMKGHSHVYWYRQLPEEGLKFMVYLQKENIIDESGMPKERFSAEFPKEGPSILRIQQVVRGDSAAYFCASSPPMINEQFFGPGTRLTVL.

The sample holds many counts of this clonotype. V gene TRBV4-2 combines with J gene TRBJ2-5; D is perhaps TRBD1 or TRBD2 (5 bases each). The CDR3 length is 17 residues. V shed 1 base and J shed 2 bases, with 17 bases lying between them. Germline V CDR1 and CDR2: LGHNA, YNFKEQ. CDR3 bases: TGTGCCAGCAGCCAAGGGGGGAGAAGGGGAATGCAAGAGACCCAGTACTTC. This translates into CASSQGGRRGMQETQYF.

This clonotype was recorded many times. This chain links TRBV20-1 with TRBJ1-2; 9 positions match TRBD1. In germline, CDR1 is DFQATT, CDR2 SNEGSKA (reference sequence). The length of the CDR3 is 13 residues. V lost 6 bases, J lost 6 bases, and 8 bases stayed unmatched. The CDR3 bases are TGCAGTGCCCCCGGACAGGGGAATGATGGCTACACCTTC. Translating it yields CSAPGQGNDGYTF.